The 10 T cell receptor beta chains below were found in one sample sequenced in a study of blood T cell repertoires in COVID-19. Libraries were prepared by immunoSEQ multiplex PCR; TCRdb keeps only in-frame clonotypes and omits some of them. Of about 350,000 clones listed, approximately 84% are singletons. The sequenced material came from PBMCs or T cells enriched from blood (not recorded which). These receptors all come from a young woman who had recovered from COVID-19.

The chain has TRBV7-8 and TRBJ2-5; 9 nucleotides agree with TRBD1. V shed 5 bases, J shed 3 bases, and the junction held 7 bases outside the gene matches. The V gene's germline CDR1 is SGHVS and CDR2 FQNEAQ. The CDR3 length is 15 residues. The DNA of the CDR3 is TGTGCCAGCAGCCAGGGACAGGGAAAGGAAGAGACCCAGTACTTC. Translating it yields CASSQGQGKEETQYF.

This chain connects TRBV24-1 to TRBJ2-5, with a possible D match to TRBD1 (6 bases). The length of the CDR3 is 16 residues. V dropped 4 bases and J dropped 5 bases, with 19 bases sitting between them. CDR1 is KGHDR, CDR2 SFDVKD, per germline. DNA for the CDR3: TGTGCCACCAGTGACCCTGCCAGGGGCCTAGGGGAGACCCAGTACTTC. Protein sequence: CATSDPARGLGETQYF.

V gene TRBV7-2 combines with J gene TRBJ1-1; D is unresolved. Germline V gene lookup returns CDR1 SGHTA and CDR2 FQGNSA. The CDR3 runs 15 residues. V lost 5 bases, J lost 0 bases, and 13 bases lay in between. The CDR3 here is CASSPRGVVNTEAFF. DNA for the CDR3: TGTGCCAGCAGCCCGCGCGGGGTGGTGAACACTGAAGCTTTCTTT.

The chain joins TRBV11-2 to TRBJ2-5; no clear D gene. The CDR3 extends over 16 amino acids. Germline CDR1 is SGHAT and CDR2 is FQNNGV. Trimming took off 1 base at V and 4 bases at J, with 16 bases between the two ends. CDR3 nucleotide sequence: TGTGCCAGCAGCTTAGTCGAAGCGACGGGTGGAGAGACCCAGTACTTC. This translates into CASSLVEATGGETQYF.

The chain employs TRBV19 and TRBJ1-1; perhaps TRBD1 as D (6 bases). CDR3 size: 15 residues. Trimming stripped 7 bases from V and 1 base from J, with 16 bases between. CDR1 and CDR2 from the germline V gene are LNHDA and SQIVND (reference sequence). The CDR3 DNA sequence: TGTGCCAGTACCCGAAGCAGGGGTGAGAACACTGAAGCTTTCTTT. Its translation: CASTRSRGENTEAFF.

V and J are TRBV7-9 and TRBJ2-3; 9 nucleotides line up with TRBD1. V shed 4 bases, J shed 2 bases, and the junction held 7 bases outside the gene matches. The CDR3 spans 16 residues. CDR1 is SEHNR and CDR2 is FQNEAQ in the germline V gene (reference sequence). The CDR3 bases are TGTGCCAGCAGCTCGGGACAGGGAACCTACACAGATACGCAGTATTTT. This sequence encodes CASSSGQGTYTDTQYF. The whole variable domain, filled in from reference TRBV7-9 and TRBJ2-3, reads DTGVSQNPRHKITKRGQNVTFRCDPISEHNRLYWYRQTLGQGPEFLTYFQNEAQLEKSRLLSDRFSAERPKGSFSTLEIQRTEQGDSAMYLCASSSGQGTYTDTQYFGPGTRLTVL.

This clone was seen only once. This sequence joins TRBV4-1 and TRBJ2-1, with 9 bases aligning to TRBD1. The V gene's germline CDR1 is MGHRA and CDR2 YSYEKL. The CDR3 has 17 amino acids. The trim removed 4 bases at V and 4 bases at J, leaving 11 bases unmatched. CDR3 sequence: CASSPLAGTGPYNEQFF. CDR3 bases: TGCGCCAGCAGCCCTTTGGCCGGGACAGGGCCTTACAATGAGCAGTTCTTC.

This sequence joins TRBV6-4 and TRBJ1-6, with D unclear. The CDR3 runs 17 residues. Germline-derived CDR1 and CDR2 are MRHNA and SNTAGT. V lost 4 bases and J 7 bases, leaving 20 bases between the germline ends. CDR3 nucleotide sequence: TGTGCCAGCAGTGCGCTGGCCCAGGAGGGCCGGAATTCACCCCTCCACTTT. This codes for CASSALAQEGRNSPLHF.

The J gene is TRBJ1-2, the V gene TRBV14; 8 nucleotides match TRBD1. V trimming: 0 bases; J trimming: 4 bases; junction bases outside the gene matches: 7. This CDR3 spans 16 amino acids. From germline, CDR1 is SGHDN and CDR2 FVKESK. Written as DNA, the CDR3 is TGTGCCAGCAGCCAAGAGACGGGACAGGCGGGCTATGGCTACACCTTC. This encodes CASSQETGQAGYGYTF.

This clone has more than one count but fewer than ten. The chain recombines TRBV6-2 or TRBV6-3 with TRBJ2-5; 14 nucleotides line up with TRBD2. The CDR3 runs to 19 residues. Germline V CDR1 and CDR2: MNHEY, SVGEGT. The trim removed 0 bases at V and 4 bases at J, leaving 10 bases unmatched. CDR3 bases: TGTGCCAGCAGTTACTCCGAACTGGGACTAGCGGGGGTAGGAGAGACCCAGTACTTC. This translates into CASSYSELGLAGVGETQYF.